This entry is about one T cell receptor (beta chain). This entry comes from a study of CD8 T cells in Susac syndrome. The RNA input was 0.5 to 1 ug, and it was reverse transcribed with random hexamers. TCR beta CDR3 was amplified by immunoSEQ multiplex PCR. This amplification extended across 54 Vbeta and 13 Jbeta segments. MiXCR, applied by TCRdb to the immunoSEQ multiplex PCR reads, yields one record per CDR3 protein. The sample holds 330,000 or so distinct CDR3 sequences, 75% to 90% seen once. The source material was CD8+ T cells from PBMCs. This TCR came from a human donor with multiple sclerosis.

This chain's CDR3 is CAWQATANGYTF. The CDR3 DNA follows: TGTGCCTGGCAGGCGACAGCAAATGGCTACACCTTC. This sequence joins TRBV30 and TRBJ1-2; TRBD1 is a possible D gene (5 bases). The V gene's germline CDR1 is GTSNPN and CDR2 SVGIG (reference sequence). V was cut by 5 bases and J by 6 bases, with 13 bases left in between. The CDR3 has 12 amino acids.